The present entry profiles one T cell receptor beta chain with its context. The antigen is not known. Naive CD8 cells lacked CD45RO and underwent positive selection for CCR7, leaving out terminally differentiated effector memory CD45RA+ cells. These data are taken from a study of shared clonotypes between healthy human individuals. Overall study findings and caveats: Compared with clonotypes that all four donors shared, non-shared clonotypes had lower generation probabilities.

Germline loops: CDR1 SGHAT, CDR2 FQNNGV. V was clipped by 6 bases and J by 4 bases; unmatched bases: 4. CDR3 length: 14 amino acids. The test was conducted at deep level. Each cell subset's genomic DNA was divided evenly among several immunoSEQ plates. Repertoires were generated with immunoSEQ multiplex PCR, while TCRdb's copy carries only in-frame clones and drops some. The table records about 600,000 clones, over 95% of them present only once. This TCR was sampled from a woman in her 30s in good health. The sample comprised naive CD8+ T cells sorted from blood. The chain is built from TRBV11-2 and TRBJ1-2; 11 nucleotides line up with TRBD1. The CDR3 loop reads CASSWTGGPYGYTF. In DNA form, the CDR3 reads TGTGCCAGCAGTTGGACAGGGGGCCCCTATGGCTACACCTTC.